Given below is one T cell receptor beta chain in context. Its antigen is undetermined. J was trimmed by 0 bases and V by 8 bases; bases with no gene match: 5. The CDR3 sequence is 14 residues long. The germline V gene encodes CDR1 MNHNS and CDR2 SASEGT. In the library, individual cDNA molecules carried attached unique molecular identifiers. TCRdb fed the 5' RACE reads into MiXCR, producing one record per CDR3 protein. The sample includes about 61,000 distinct CDR3 sequences, more than 10% seen only once; the top ten take roughly 1.1%. The data derive from a study of early T cells in non-severe SARS-CoV-2 infection. Whole-study context: Chains were unpaired, as sequencing was done on bulk RNA from unsorted whole blood. General study results and limits: Anti-spike CD8 responses were favored in VDJdb matching, and private and CD4 specificities were missed.

The sequences come from whole blood, collected at baseline. V usage is TRBV6-1 and J usage is TRBJ2-3; 7 bases line up with TRBD1. This clonotype was obtained from an adult who was a healthcare worker with PCR-confirmed SARS-CoV-2 infection or an uninfected control (not recorded which). The donor label of this sample is uncertain. CDR3 coding DNA: TGTGCCAGCGCCGGGACAGTCAGCACAGATACGCAGTATTTT. It specifies CASAGTVSTDTQYF.